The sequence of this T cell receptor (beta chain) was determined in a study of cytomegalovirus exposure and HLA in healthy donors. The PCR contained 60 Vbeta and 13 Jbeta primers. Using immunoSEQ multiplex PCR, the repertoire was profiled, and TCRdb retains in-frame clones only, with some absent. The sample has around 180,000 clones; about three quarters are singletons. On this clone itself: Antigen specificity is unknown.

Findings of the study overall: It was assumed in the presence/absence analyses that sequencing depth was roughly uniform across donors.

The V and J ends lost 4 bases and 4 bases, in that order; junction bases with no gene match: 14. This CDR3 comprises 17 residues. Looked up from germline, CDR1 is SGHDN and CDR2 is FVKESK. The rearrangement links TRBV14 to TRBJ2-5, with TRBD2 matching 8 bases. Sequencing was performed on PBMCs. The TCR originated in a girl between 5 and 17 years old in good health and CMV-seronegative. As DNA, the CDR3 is TGTGCCAGCAGCCCCCTCGGGGCGGGGGGTAGAGGAGAGACCCAGTACTTC. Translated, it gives CASSPLGAGGRGETQYF.